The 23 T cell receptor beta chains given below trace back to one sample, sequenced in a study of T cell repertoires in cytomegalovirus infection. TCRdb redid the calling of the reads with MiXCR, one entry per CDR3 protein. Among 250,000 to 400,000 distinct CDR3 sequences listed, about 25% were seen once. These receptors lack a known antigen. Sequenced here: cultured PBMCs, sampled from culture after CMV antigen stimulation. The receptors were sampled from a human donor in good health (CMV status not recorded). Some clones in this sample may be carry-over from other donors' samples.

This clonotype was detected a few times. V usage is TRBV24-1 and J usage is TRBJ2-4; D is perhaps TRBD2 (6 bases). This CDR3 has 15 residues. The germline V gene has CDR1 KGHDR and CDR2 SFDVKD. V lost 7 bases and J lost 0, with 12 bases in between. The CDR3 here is CATSGGGEAKNIQYF. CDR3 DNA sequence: TGTGCCACCAGCGGAGGCGGGGAAGCCAAAAACATTCAGTACTTC.

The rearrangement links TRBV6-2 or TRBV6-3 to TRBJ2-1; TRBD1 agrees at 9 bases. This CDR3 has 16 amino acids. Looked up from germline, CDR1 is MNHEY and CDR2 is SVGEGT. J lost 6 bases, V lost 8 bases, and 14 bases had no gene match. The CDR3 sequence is CASVPSPGQGPNEQFF. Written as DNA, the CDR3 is TGTGCCAGCGTTCCCAGTCCGGGACAGGGACCCAATGAGCAGTTCTTC.

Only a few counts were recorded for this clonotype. This chain's CDR3 is CASSLDPVDPSYEQYF. The CDR3 coding sequence is TGTGCCAGCAGCTTAGATCCGGTCGATCCCTCCTACGAGCAGTACTTC. The chain carries TRBV7-2 and TRBJ2-7, with D hard to call. Looked up from germline, CDR1 is SGHTA and CDR2 is FQGNSA. V was trimmed by 1 base and J by 0 bases, leaving 13 bases between them. This CDR3 has 16 residues.

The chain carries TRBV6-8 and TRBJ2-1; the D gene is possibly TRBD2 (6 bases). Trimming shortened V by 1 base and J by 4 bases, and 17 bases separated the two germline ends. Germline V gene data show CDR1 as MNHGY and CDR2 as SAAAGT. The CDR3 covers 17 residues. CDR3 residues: CASSYLIRSGPYNEQFF. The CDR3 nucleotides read TGTGCCAGCAGTTACTTGATCCGAAGCGGGCCTTACAATGAGCAGTTCTTC.

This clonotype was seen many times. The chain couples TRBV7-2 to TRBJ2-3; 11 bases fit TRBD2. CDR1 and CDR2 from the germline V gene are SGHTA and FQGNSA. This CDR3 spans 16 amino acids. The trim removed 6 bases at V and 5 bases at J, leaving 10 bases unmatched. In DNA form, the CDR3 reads TGTGCCAGCAGTCTTCTAGCGGGAGGTTTGAAAGATACGCAGTATTTT. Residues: CASSLLAGGLKDTQYF.

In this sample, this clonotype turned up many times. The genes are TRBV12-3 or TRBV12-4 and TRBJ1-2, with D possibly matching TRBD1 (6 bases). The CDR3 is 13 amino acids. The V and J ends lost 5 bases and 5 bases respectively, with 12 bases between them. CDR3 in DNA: TGTGCCAGCAGTCCGGACAGACAGTATGGCTACACCTTC. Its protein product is CASSPDRQYGYTF.

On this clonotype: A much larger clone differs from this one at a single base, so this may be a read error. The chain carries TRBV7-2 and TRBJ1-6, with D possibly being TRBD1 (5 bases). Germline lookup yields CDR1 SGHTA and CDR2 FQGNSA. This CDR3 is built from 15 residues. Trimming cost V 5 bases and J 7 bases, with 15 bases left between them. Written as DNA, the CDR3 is TGTGCCAGCAGCCCCACGAGGGGAGTAAATTCACCCCTCCACTTT. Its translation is CASSPTRGVNSPLHF.

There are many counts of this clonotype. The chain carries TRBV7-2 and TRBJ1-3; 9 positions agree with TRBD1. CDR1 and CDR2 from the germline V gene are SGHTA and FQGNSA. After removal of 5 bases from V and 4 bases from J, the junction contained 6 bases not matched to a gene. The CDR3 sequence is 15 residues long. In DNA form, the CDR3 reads TGTGCCAGCAGCGGGCAACAGGGGGCCGGAAACACCATATATTTT. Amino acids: CASSGQQGAGNTIYF.

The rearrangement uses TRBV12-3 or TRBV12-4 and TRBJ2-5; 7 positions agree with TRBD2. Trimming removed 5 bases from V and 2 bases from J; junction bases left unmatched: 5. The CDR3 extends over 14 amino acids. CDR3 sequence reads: CASSPGLQQETQYF. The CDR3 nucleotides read TGTGCCAGCAGTCCGGGACTACAACAAGAGACCCAGTACTTC.

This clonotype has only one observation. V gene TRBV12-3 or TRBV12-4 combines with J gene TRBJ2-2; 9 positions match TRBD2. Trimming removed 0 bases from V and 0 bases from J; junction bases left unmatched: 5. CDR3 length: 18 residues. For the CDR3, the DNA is TGTGCCAGCAGTTTAGCCGTAGCGGGAGTTGCGAACACCGGGGAGCTGTTTTTT. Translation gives CASSLAVAGVANTGELFF.

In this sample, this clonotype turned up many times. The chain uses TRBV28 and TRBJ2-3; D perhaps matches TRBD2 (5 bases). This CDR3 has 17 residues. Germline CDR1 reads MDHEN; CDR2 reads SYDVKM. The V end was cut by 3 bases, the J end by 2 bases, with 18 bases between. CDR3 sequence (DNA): TGTGCCAGCAGTTTCGCCGTGCGAGCGGTCGACACAGATACGCAGTATTTT. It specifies CASSFAVRAVDTDTQYF.

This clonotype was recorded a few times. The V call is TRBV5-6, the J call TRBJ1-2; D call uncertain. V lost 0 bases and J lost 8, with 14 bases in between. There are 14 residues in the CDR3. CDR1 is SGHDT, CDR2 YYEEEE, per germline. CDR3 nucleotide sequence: TGTGCCAGCAGCTTGGGGGAACCCGCTTTGGGCTACACCTTC. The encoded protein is CASSLGEPALGYTF.

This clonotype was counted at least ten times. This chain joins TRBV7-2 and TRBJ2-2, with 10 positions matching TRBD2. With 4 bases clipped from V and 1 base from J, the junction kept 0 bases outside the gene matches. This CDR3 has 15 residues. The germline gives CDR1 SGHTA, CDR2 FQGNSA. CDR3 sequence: CASSWTSGNTGELFF. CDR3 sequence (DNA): TGTGCCAGCAGCTGGACTAGCGGGAACACCGGGGAGCTGTTTTTT.

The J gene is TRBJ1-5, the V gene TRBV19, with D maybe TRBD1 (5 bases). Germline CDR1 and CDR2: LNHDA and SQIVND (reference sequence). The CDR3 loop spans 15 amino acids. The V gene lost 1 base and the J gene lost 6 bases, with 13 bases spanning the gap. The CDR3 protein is CASSIGPGHRQPQHF. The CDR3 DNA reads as TGTGCCAGTAGTATAGGGCCAGGGCATCGTCAGCCCCAGCATTTT.

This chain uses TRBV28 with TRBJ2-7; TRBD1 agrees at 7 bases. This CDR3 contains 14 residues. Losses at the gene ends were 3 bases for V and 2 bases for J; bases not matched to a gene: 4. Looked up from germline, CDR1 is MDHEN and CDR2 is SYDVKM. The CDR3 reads CASSLLGQTYEQYF. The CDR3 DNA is TGTGCCAGCAGTTTGCTGGGACAGACCTACGAGCAGTACTTC.

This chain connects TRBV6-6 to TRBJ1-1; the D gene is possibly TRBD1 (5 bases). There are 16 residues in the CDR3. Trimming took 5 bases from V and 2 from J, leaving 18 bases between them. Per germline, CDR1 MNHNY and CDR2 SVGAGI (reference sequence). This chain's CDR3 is CASSPTGGQHNTEAFF. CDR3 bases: TGTGCCAGCAGTCCTACAGGAGGGCAACATAACACTGAAGCTTTCTTT.

The DNA for the CDR3 is TGTGCCAGCAGTGGGAGCGGGAGCTACGAGCAGTACGTC. Its translation: CASSGSGSYEQYV. V gene TRBV6-2 or TRBV6-3 combines with J gene TRBJ2-7; 8 positions match TRBD2. The CDR3 loop spans 13 amino acids. In germline, CDR1 is MNHEY, CDR2 SVGEGT. V shed 5 bases, J shed 3 bases, and the junction held 3 bases outside the gene matches.

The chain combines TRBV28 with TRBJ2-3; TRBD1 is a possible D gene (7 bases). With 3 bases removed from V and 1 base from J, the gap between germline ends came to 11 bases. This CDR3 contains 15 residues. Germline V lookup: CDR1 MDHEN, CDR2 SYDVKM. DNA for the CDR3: TGTGCCAGCAGTTTTGGGGGGACAGGCACAGATACGCAGTATTTT. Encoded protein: CASSFGGTGTDTQYF.

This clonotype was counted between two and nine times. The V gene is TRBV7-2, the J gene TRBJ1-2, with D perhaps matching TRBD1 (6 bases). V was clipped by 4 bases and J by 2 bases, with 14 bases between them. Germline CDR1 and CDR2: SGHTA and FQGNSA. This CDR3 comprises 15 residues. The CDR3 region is CASSSTGAGNYGYTF. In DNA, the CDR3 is TGTGCCAGCAGCTCGACGGGGGCGGGGAACTATGGCTACACCTTC.

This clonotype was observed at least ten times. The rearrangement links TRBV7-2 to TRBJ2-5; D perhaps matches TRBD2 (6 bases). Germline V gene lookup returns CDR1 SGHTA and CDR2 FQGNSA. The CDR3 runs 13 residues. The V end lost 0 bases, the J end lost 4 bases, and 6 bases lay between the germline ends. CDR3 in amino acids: CASSLAGGETQYF. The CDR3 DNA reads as TGTGCCAGCAGCTTAGCGGGAGGAGAGACCCAGTACTTC.

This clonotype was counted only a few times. The CDR3 nucleotides are TGTGCCAGCAGTTACGGGCGGAGGGGAATAGATACGCAGTATTTT. It codes for CASSYGRRGIDTQYF. The rearrangement links TRBV6-2 or TRBV6-3 to TRBJ2-3, with D maybe TRBD2 (6 bases). Germline loops: CDR1 MNHEY, CDR2 SVGEGT. V was trimmed by 2 bases and J by 5 bases, leaving 14 bases between them. This CDR3 spans 15 amino acids.

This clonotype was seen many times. The CDR3 DNA reads as TGTGCCAGCAGCTTCCCGACAGGGGGCCAAGAGACCCAGTACTTC. Translating it yields CASSFPTGGQETQYF. The chain joins TRBV7-2 to TRBJ2-5; 9 nucleotides agree with TRBD1. Trimming cost V 3 bases and J 1 base; bases outside gene matches: 3. Germline V gene sequence: CDR1 SGHTA, CDR2 FQGNSA. This CDR3 comprises 15 residues.

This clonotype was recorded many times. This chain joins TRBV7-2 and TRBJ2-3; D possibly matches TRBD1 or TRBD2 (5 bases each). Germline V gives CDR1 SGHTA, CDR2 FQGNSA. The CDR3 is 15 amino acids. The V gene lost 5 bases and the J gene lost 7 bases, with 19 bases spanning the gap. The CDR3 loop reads CASSLNRDPHNTQYF. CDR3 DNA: TGTGCCAGCAGCCTAAACCGGGACCCACACAATACGCAGTATTTT.